These 18 T cell receptor beta chains share one sample of origin, sequenced in a study of T cell repertoires in cytomegalovirus infection. TCRdb called the reads again in MiXCR, with one record for every CDR3 protein. Here the sample spans 150,000 or so distinct CDR3 sequences, about 6.5% being singletons. The sequencing input was PBMCs. These receptors originate from a human donor in good health (CMV status not recorded). Some clones in this sample may be carry-over from other donors' samples.

This clonotype was recorded at least ten times. The chain is built from TRBV7-2 and TRBJ1-2, with TRBD1 matching over 8 bases. Germline CDR1 reads SGHTA; CDR2 reads FQGNSA. J was trimmed by 3 bases and V by 1 base; bases with no gene match: 7. CDR3 length equals 16 residues. The CDR3 DNA sequence: TGTGCCAGCAGCTTAGTGGCTCAGGGGGCGGACTATGGCTACACCTTC. As protein: CASSLVAQGADYGYTF.

There are many counts of this clonotype. The V call is TRBV7-2, the J call TRBJ1-2, with D perhaps TRBD1 (6 bases). CDR3 length: 13 residues. Germline CDR1 reads SGHTA; CDR2 reads FQGNSA. V lost 8 bases and J lost 4, with 14 bases in between. The CDR3 region has the DNA TGTGCCAGCCATCGGGGACAAGGCTATGGCTACACCTTC. Its translation: CASHRGQGYGYTF.

This clonotype was seen once. It may be a read error: a sequence one base away is much more abundant. This chain links TRBV12-3 or TRBV12-4 with TRBJ1-2, with TRBD1 as a possible D gene (5 bases). Trimming left V 5 bases short and J 5 bases short, with 18 bases between. The CDR3 spans 15 residues. Here the CDR3 DNA reads TGTGCCAGCAGTCCCTGGACAAGGGGATATTATGGCTACACCTTC. It specifies CASSPWTRGYYGYTF.

This clonotype has at least ten counts. The chain uses TRBV5-1 and TRBJ2-7; possible D gene TRBD1, 6 bases. This CDR3 spans 19 amino acids. Germline CDR1 is SGHRS and CDR2 is YFSETQ. V dropped 4 bases and J dropped 0 bases, with 26 bases sitting between them. CDR3 DNA sequence: TGCGCCAGCAGCACTGTGGGAACAGGGCTGGGGGCTAACTCCTACGAGCAGTACTTC. This codes for CASSTVGTGLGANSYEQYF. The whole variable domain, remainder taken from reference TRBV5-1 and TRBJ2-7, is KAGVTQTPRYLIKTRGQQVTLSCSPISGHRSVSWYQQTPGQGLQFLFEYFSETQRNKGNFPGRFSGRQFSNSRSEMNVSTLELGDSALYLCASSTVGTGLGANSYEQYFGPGTRLTVT.

This clonotype was seen many times. The rearrangement links TRBV14 to TRBJ2-6, with D perhaps TRBD2 (5 bases). Germline V gene lookup returns CDR1 SGHDN and CDR2 FVKESK. The CDR3 runs to 17 residues. Trimming cost V 0 bases and J 3 bases, with 12 bases left between them. CDR3 DNA sequence: TGTGCCAGCAGCCAAGATTTCGCGGGCGTTGGGGCCAACGTCCTGACTTTC. This codes for CASSQDFAGVGANVLTF. Full variable domain (outside the CDR3, taken from reference TRBV14 and TRBJ2-6): EAGVTQFPSHSVIEKGQTVTLRCDPISGHDNLYWYRRVMGKEIKFLLHFVKESKQDESGMPNNRFLAERTGGTYSTLKVQPAELEDSGVYFCASSQDFAGVGANVLTFGAGSRLTVL.

This clonotype has just a few counts. This CDR3 is CASRTGGAGNTEAFF. The CDR3 bases are TGCGCCAGCAGGACAGGGGGCGCGGGAAACACTGAAGCTTTCTTT. The chain carries TRBV5-1 and TRBJ1-1; TRBD1 matches 10 bases. The CDR3 consists of 15 residues. The V and J ends lost 5 bases and 2 bases, in that order; junction bases with no gene match: 6. Per germline, CDR1 SGHRS and CDR2 YFSETQ. The whole variable domain, remainder taken from reference TRBV5-1 and TRBJ1-1, is KAGVTQTPRYLIKTRGQQVTLSCSPISGHRSVSWYQQTPGQGLQFLFEYFSETQRNKGNFPGRFSGRQFSNSRSEMNVSTLELGDSALYLCASRTGGAGNTEAFFGQGTRLTVV.

By proportion, this clonotype is medium-sized. The chain joins TRBV7-2 to TRBJ2-5; 11 bases align to TRBD1. This CDR3 has 15 residues. The V segment lost 5 bases and the J segment 4 bases; nucleotides outside the gene matches: 6. Germline loops: CDR1 SGHTA, CDR2 FQGNSA. The chain's CDR3 is CASSPGQGAGETQYF. DNA of the CDR3: TGTGCCAGCAGCCCTGGACAGGGGGCGGGAGAGACCCAGTACTTC.

This clonotype occurred many times. This chain links TRBV4-2 with TRBJ1-1; the D gene is possibly TRBD1 (5 bases). Germline V lookup: CDR1 LGHNA, CDR2 YNFKEQ. Trimming stripped 0 bases from V and 4 bases from J, with 12 bases between. The CDR3 loop spans 15 amino acids. CDR3 nucleotides: TGTGCCAGCAGCCAAGATGGCTTAAGGGGCACTGAAGCTTTCTTT. This sequence encodes CASSQDGLRGTEAFF.

This clonotype was recorded a few times. The CDR3 DNA reads as TGCAGTGCTAGTTCTCAGGAGATAAATCAGCCCCAGCATTTT. This sequence encodes CSASSQEINQPQHF. V and J are TRBV20-1 and TRBJ1-5; D is ambiguous. Looked up from germline, CDR1 is DFQATT and CDR2 is SNEGSKA (reference sequence). The length of the CDR3 is 14 residues. V was pared by 3 bases and J by 4 bases, with 13 bases between.

This clonotype was counted at least ten times. The V and J genes are TRBV7-9 and TRBJ1-4; maybe TRBD1 (5 bases). Germline-derived CDR1 and CDR2 are SEHNR and FQNEAQ (reference sequence). This CDR3 has 15 amino acids. The V end lost 4 bases, the J end lost 8 bases, and 17 bases lay between the germline ends. The CDR3 nucleotides are TGTGCCAGCAGCTCCCCCTTGGAGGGACTCGAAAAACTGTTTTTT. It encodes CASSSPLEGLEKLFF.

This clonotype was observed many times. The rearrangement joins TRBV7-2 to TRBJ2-3; 9 bases are a match to TRBD2. The CDR3 spans 16 residues. Looked up from germline, CDR1 is SGHTA and CDR2 is FQGNSA. Germline trimming cut 1 base from V and 5 bases from J; bases unmatched to any gene: 7. The CDR3 loop reads CASSLVGGGARDTQYF. The CDR3 DNA is TGTGCCAGCAGCTTAGTCGGCGGGGGGGCCAGAGATACGCAGTATTTT.

This clonotype was counted a few times. The chain has TRBV19 and TRBJ2-1, with D perhaps TRBD1 (6 bases). V was clipped by 5 bases and J by 3 bases, with 11 bases between them. The V gene's germline CDR1 is LNHDA and CDR2 SQIVND (reference sequence). The CDR3 runs to 14 residues. This CDR3 reads CASSSRQDYNEQFF. Written as DNA, the CDR3 is TGTGCCAGTAGTTCAAGACAGGACTACAATGAGCAGTTCTTC.

The chain couples TRBV19 to TRBJ2-5; D is possibly TRBD2 (6 bases). The CDR3 totals 16 residues. Trimming left V 0 bases short and J 3 bases short, with 14 bases between. Germline loops: CDR1 LNHDA, CDR2 SQIVND (reference sequence). CDR3 DNA sequence: TGTGCCAGTAGTATAGATTGGGACCGGACTAAAGAGACCCAGTACTTC. Residues: CASSIDWDRTKETQYF.

This clonotype was picked up many times. The chain couples TRBV11-2 to TRBJ2-7, with TRBD1 matching over 9 bases. V was pared by 5 bases and J by 5 bases, with 10 bases of the junction left unmatched. This CDR3 has 15 amino acids. Germline V gene lookup returns CDR1 SGHAT and CDR2 FQNNGV. CDR3 DNA: TGTGCCAGCAGCACTAGTGGGGACAGGGCTGACGAGCAGTACTTC. Its translation is CASSTSGDRADEQYF.

This clonotype has at least ten counts. The chain uses TRBV29-1 and TRBJ1-2, with D perhaps TRBD1 (6 bases). The germline CDR1 and CDR2 sequences are SQVTM and ANQGSEA. The CDR3 is 14 amino acids. V was trimmed by 6 bases and J by 8 bases, leaving 22 bases between them. CDR3 in amino acids: CSVEPGHKTGGYTF. In DNA form, the CDR3 reads TGCAGCGTGGAACCGGGACACAAAACCGGGGGCTACACCTTC.

The chain combines TRBV25-1 with TRBJ1-2, with unresolved D. Germline V gene lookup returns CDR1 MGHDK and CDR2 SYGVNS. The CDR3 extends over 12 amino acids. Trimming pared 0 bases from V and 6 bases from J, leaving 5 bases between. The CDR3: CASSEYWDGYTF. The CDR3 DNA sequence: TGTGCCAGCAGTGAATATTGGGATGGCTACACCTTC.

With regard to this clonotype: It may be a read error: a sequence one base away is much more abundant. V usage is TRBV19 and J usage is TRBJ2-2; TRBD2 agrees at 9 bases. CDR1 is LNHDA, CDR2 SQIVND, per germline (reference sequence). This CDR3 is 17 amino acids long. CDR3 sequence reads: CSSSTGNGAGGLGELFF. Here the CDR3 DNA reads TGTTCCAGTAGTACCGGGAATGGAGCGGGGGGCCTCGGGGAGCTGTTTTTT. The variable domain in full, completed from reference TRBV19 and TRBJ2-2, reads DGGITQSPKYLFRKEGQNVTLSCEQNLNHDAMYWYRQDPGQGLRLIYYSQIVNDFQKGDIAEGYSVSREKKESFPLTVTSAQKNPTAFYLCSSSTGNGAGGLGELFFGEGSRLTVL.

In its sample, this clonotype was seen many times. This rearrangement joins TRBV6-2 or TRBV6-3 to TRBJ2-5; D is perhaps TRBD1 or TRBD2 (5 bases each). With 2 bases removed from V and 4 bases from J, the gap between germline ends came to 11 bases. The CDR3 extends over 14 amino acids. Germline values: CDR1 MNHEY, CDR2 SVGEGT. The CDR3 DNA reads TGTGCCAGCAGTTACGACGGGACCAGAGAGACCCAGTACTTC. It is translated as CASSYDGTRETQYF.